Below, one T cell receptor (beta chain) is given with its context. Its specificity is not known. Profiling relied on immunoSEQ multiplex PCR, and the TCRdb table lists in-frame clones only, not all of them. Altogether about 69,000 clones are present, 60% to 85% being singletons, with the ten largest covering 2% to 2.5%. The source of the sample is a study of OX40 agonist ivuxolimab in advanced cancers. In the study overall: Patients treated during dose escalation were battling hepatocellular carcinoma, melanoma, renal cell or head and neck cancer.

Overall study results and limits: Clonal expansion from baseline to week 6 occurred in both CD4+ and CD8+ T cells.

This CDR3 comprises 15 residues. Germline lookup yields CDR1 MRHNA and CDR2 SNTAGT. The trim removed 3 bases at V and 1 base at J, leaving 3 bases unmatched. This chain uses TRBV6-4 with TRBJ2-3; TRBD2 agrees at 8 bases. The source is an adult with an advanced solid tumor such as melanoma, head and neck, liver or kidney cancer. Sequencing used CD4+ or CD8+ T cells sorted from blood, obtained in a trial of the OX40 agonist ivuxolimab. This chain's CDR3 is CASSESGSRTDTQYF. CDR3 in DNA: TGTGCCAGCAGTGAGAGCGGGAGTCGCACAGATACGCAGTATTTT.